This T cell receptor beta chain was captured by sequencing in a study of blood T cell repertoires in COVID-19 (dated by TCRdb to the early 2020s). With regard to the full study: Collaborator samples came from the United States, Italy and Spain and covered acute and convalescent phases of COVID-19. The material from the prospective study consisted of cDNA or gDNA derived from T cells, B-cell-depleted T cells, or PBMCs. The dataset comprised deeply sampled blood TCRbeta repertoires from subjects exposed to, actively infected with, or recovered from COVID-19. The repertoires were released in a freely available public database intended as a resource for research on the immune response to SARS-CoV-2. Samples were obtained from the ongoing ImmuneRACE study (first 160 participants) and from 1,254 subjects provided by 6 global collaborators. Nearly every sample came with metadata listing a de-identified subject ID, COVID-19 status, age in years and sex. Where available, HLA class I and class II types were obtained from metadata supplied by the sample provider rather than from assay-based typing.

What the work shows at the level of the full study, not this receptor alone: The quantity of clinical and demographic metadata differed by source and by participant and was supplied without curation.

Concerning this clone: No cognate antigen has been identified for it. No much larger clonotype is one base removed from it; base qualities were not supplied.

Each collaborating institution followed its own protocols to collect whole blood in K2EDTA tubes. Collaborator samples were shipped for TCRbeta analysis as frozen whole blood, isolated PBMCs, or DNA extracted from either sample type. The germline V gene sets CDR1 to SGHVS and CDR2 to FNYEAQ. Including the terminal cysteine and phenylalanine, the CDR3 comprises 16 residues. Just the 48-base CDR3 DNA is kept, in frame starting at base 1. The V end gives up 3 bases and the J end 2 bases, leaving 4 bases in the junction not matched to a gene. TCRbeta CDR3 regions were amplified from genomic DNA using the immunoSEQ Assay, a bias-controlled multiplex PCR. As for the authors' bioinformatics: Nucleated cell counts per sample were estimated from amplification of reference gene primers within the assay. Sequence reads were collapsed and filtered to measure the absolute abundance of every unique TCRbeta CDR3 rearrangement. For each sample, productive Simpson clonality was calculated as the square root of Simpson's diversity index across productive rearrangements. Sourced from immuneACCESS, this table was stored by TCRdb with only in-frame sequences that have V and J called. A share of the clones is absent; for the studies checked, an unresolved V gene accounts for under half, and the remainder has no known explanation. The V and J calls and clone size were taken over from that table, and D and trimming were inferred from the DNA. The sample includes approximately 74,000 clones, with approximately 90% observed a single time. The ten largest clones add up to around 5% of the sample.

The chain employs TRBV7-6 and TRBJ1-3, and 10 junctional nucleotides match TRBD1. This TCR was sampled from a woman in her fifties or sixties with active COVID-19. Sequenced input: peripheral blood. The base sequence is TGTGCCAGCAGCTTGGGGACAGGGGCGGCTGGAAACACCATATATTTT. This sequence encodes CASSLGTGAAGNTIYF.